Below are 22 T cell receptor beta chains sequenced from a single sample in a study of blood T cells in healthy people across ages. Through a sample-barcoded 5' primer and a J-beta primer mix, a second PCR was run for roughly 6 to 11 cycles. TCRdb called the 5' RACE reads again in MiXCR, with one record for every CDR3 protein. This table has 450,000 to 700,000 distinct CDR3 sequences, 27% appearing once. Sequences were obtained from blood. The receptors here all came from a woman aged 70-85 years in good health.

This chain uses TRBV4-1 with TRBJ1-6; 7 bases align to TRBD1. V trimming: 0 bases; J trimming: 10 bases; junction bases outside the gene matches: 6. The germline gives CDR1 MGHRA, CDR2 YSYEKL. This CDR3 comprises 15 residues. This CDR3 is CASSQEIGTDSPLHF. CDR3 DNA: TGCGCCAGCAGCCAAGAAATAGGGACAGACTCACCCCTCCACTTT.

In its sample, this clonotype was seen many times. The V call is TRBV7-8, the J call TRBJ2-6, with a weak D call TRBD2 (5 bases). This CDR3 has 19 residues. Germline V lookup: CDR1 SGHVS, CDR2 FQNEAQ. The V and J ends lost 1 base and 0 bases respectively, with 16 bases between them. The CDR3 here is CASSLGLGVGSSGANVLTF. In DNA, the CDR3 is TGTGCCAGCAGCTTAGGGCTAGGAGTGGGGAGCTCTGGGGCCAACGTCCTGACTTTC. Based on the CDR3 plus reference TRBV7-8 and TRBJ2-6, the full variable domain is GAGVSQSPRYKVAKRGQDVALRCDPISGHVSLFWYQQALGQGPEFLTYFQNEAQLDKSGLPSDRFFAERPEGSVSTLKIQRTQQEDSAVYLCASSLGLGVGSSGANVLTFGAGSRLTVL.

The chain uses TRBV2 and TRBJ1-2; D may be TRBD1 (5 bases). Deletions cut 5 bases from V and 8 bases from J, with 12 bases between. Germline assignment: CDR1 SNHLY and CDR2 FYNNEI. The CDR3 totals 12 residues. Here the CDR3 DNA reads TGTGCCAGCAGTCCTAACAGGAACGGCTACACCTTC. Translating gives CASSPNRNGYTF.

V usage is TRBV18 and J usage is TRBJ1-4; tentatively, D is TRBD1 (6 bases). The germline V gene encodes CDR1 KGHSH and CDR2 LQKENI. V dropped 4 bases and J dropped 0 bases, with 9 bases sitting between them. The CDR3 consists of 15 residues. The DNA for the CDR3 is TGTGCCAGCTCACGACAGGAGTCAACTAATGAAAAACTGTTTTTT. It is translated as CASSRQESTNEKLFF.

The V and J genes are TRBV5-1 and TRBJ1-2; D perhaps matches TRBD1 (6 bases). The length of the CDR3 is 16 residues. V was cut by 4 bases and J by 1 base, with 17 bases left in between. Germline values: CDR1 SGHRS, CDR2 YFSETQ. CDR3 sequence reads: CASSVDGQILNYGYTF. DNA of the CDR3: TGCGCCAGCAGCGTTGATGGACAGATCCTTAACTATGGCTACACCTTC.

V and J are TRBV5-1 and TRBJ2-7, with a tentative D call TRBD2 (6 bases). The germline V gene encodes CDR1 SGHRS and CDR2 YFSETQ. Trimming removed 0 bases from V and 7 bases from J, with 17 bases in between. CDR3 length: 15 amino acids. The CDR3 is CASSLAGTQSGEQYF. CDR3 DNA sequence: TGCGCCAGCAGCTTGGCCGGGACTCAGAGCGGGGAGCAGTACTTC.

This clonotype appeared many times. CDR3 coding DNA: TGTGCCAGCTCATTGTTTAGCGGGGGCGTCCAAGAGACCCAGTACTTC. Translation gives CASSLFSGGVQETQYF. The chain employs TRBV18 and TRBJ2-5, with 9 bases identical to TRBD2. Germline V gene data show CDR1 as KGHSH and CDR2 as LQKENI. V was clipped by 5 bases and J by 1 base; unmatched bases: 8. CDR3 length: 16 amino acids. Full variable domain (remainder filled in from reference TRBV18 and TRBJ2-5): NAGVMQNPRHLVRRRGQEARLRCSPMKGHSHVYWYRQLPEEGLKFMVYLQKENIIDESGMPKERFSAEFPKEGPSILRIQQVVRGDSAAYFCASSLFSGGVQETQYFGPGTRLLVL.

The chain links TRBV4-3 to TRBJ2-3; 8 bases agree with TRBD1. This CDR3 comprises 16 residues. CDR1 and CDR2 from the germline V gene are LGHNA and YSLEER. Losses at the gene ends were 0 bases for V and 4 bases for J; bases not matched to a gene: 6. CDR3: CASSQDGQGRADTQYF. The CDR3 DNA reads TGCGCCAGCAGCCAAGACGGACAGGGAAGAGCAGATACGCAGTATTTT.

This clonotype was counted between two and nine times. J is TRBJ2-3 and V is TRBV5-4; 10 nucleotides align to TRBD1. The CDR3 contains 14 residues. Germline CDR1 reads SGHNT; CDR2 reads YYREEE (reference sequence). V was pared by 5 bases and J by 1 base, with 1 base of the junction left unmatched. The CDR3 region is CASSGTGGTDTQYF. CDR3 bases: TGTGCCAGCAGTGGGACAGGGGGCACAGATACGCAGTATTTT.

The chain recombines TRBV6-2 or TRBV6-3 with TRBJ2-1; D not certain. This CDR3 region has 14 residues. CDR1 and CDR2 from the germline V gene are MNHEY and SVGEGT. Trimming removed 7 bases from V and 6 bases from J, with 16 bases in between. The CDR3 is CASKPSFRRNEQFF. Written as DNA, the CDR3 is TGTGCCAGCAAGCCTAGTTTCCGCCGCAATGAGCAGTTCTTC.

This clonotype was seen more than once but under ten times. The chain employs TRBV11-3 and TRBJ2-7, with 10 bases that match TRBD2. The germline CDR1 and CDR2 sequences are SGHNT and YENEEA. There are 14 residues in the CDR3. Trimming took 3 bases from V and 3 from J; bases not matched to a gene: 2. The CDR3 protein is CASSFSGGHYEQYF. In nucleotides, the CDR3 is TGTGCCAGCAGCTTTAGCGGGGGGCACTACGAGCAGTACTTC.

The sample holds a few counts of this clonotype. This rearrangement joins TRBV6-6 to TRBJ1-3; D perhaps matches TRBD1 (6 bases). V gave up 7 bases and J gave up 0 bases, with 13 bases separating them. Germline V gene lookup returns CDR1 MNHNY and CDR2 SVGAGI (reference sequence). The CDR3 sequence is 15 residues long. CDR3 amino acids: CASIEDRSSGNTIYF. CDR3 DNA sequence: TGTGCCAGCATCGAGGACAGAAGCTCTGGAAACACCATATATTTT.

This chain uses TRBV6-1 with TRBJ2-6; D not resolved. The CDR3 is 16 amino acids. CDR1 is MNHNS and CDR2 is SASEGT in the germline V gene. V was pared by 4 bases and J by 4 bases, with 14 bases between. The CDR3 loop reads CASSVTGSSGANVLTF. The CDR3 nucleotides read TGTGCCAGCAGTGTCACCGGGTCGTCCGGGGCCAACGTCCTGACTTTC.

This clonotype has a handful of counts. The chain has TRBV6-6 and TRBJ2-3; 8 bases map to TRBD2. CDR3 length equals 16 residues. Germline CDR1 and CDR2: MNHNY and SVGAGI (reference sequence). The junction had 8 bases not matched to a gene; V was cut back by 3 bases and J by 3 bases. The CDR3 DNA sequence: TGTGCCAGCAGTTATTCTCGGGGGGGGTTGACAGATACGCAGTATTTT. Amino acid sequence: CASSYSRGGLTDTQYF.

This clonotype showed up many times. The chain links TRBV12-3 or TRBV12-4 to TRBJ1-2; D remains unclear. The CDR3 sequence is 13 residues long. Trimming pared 5 bases from V and 5 bases from J, leaving 12 bases between. This chain's CDR3 is CASSPTGKYGYTF. The CDR3 DNA sequence: TGTGCCAGCAGTCCCACGGGAAAGTATGGCTACACCTTC.

This chain joins TRBV7-2 and TRBJ2-3; D call uncertain. The CDR3 totals 14 residues. The V end was cut by 1 base, the J end by 3 bases, with 8 bases between. Germline lookup yields CDR1 SGHTA and CDR2 FQGNSA. CDR3 DNA sequence: TGTGCCAGCAGCTTAGATGCCGGAACAGATACGCAGTATTTT. The encoded protein is CASSLDAGTDTQYF.

The chain links TRBV4-3 to TRBJ2-5, with D tentatively TRBD2 (5 bases). The J call could be wrong; TRBJ2-1 is a better fit for the DNA end. CDR3 length: 15 amino acids. The V gene's germline CDR1 is LGHNA and CDR2 YSLEER. This CDR3 is CASSQDLPGRDEQFF. CDR3 coding DNA: TGCGCCAGCAGCCAAGATCTCCCCGGGCGGGATGAGCAGTTCTTC.

The J gene is TRBJ1-1, the V gene TRBV12-3 or TRBV12-4; D ambiguous. Between the trimmed V and J ends, which lost 3 bases and 4 bases, there was a span of 9 bases. The CDR3 contains 13 residues. For the CDR3, the DNA is TGTGCCAGCAGTTTTGTCCTGACCACTGAAGCTTTCTTT. This sequence encodes CASSFVLTTEAFF.

V and J are TRBV12-3 or TRBV12-4 and TRBJ1-3; 7 bases map to TRBD1. CDR3 length equals 15 residues. V lost 5 bases and J lost 0; bases outside the gene matches: 4. CDR3 residues: CASSGTETSGNTIYF. The CDR3 DNA reads TGTGCCAGCAGTGGGACAGAGACCTCTGGAAACACCATATATTTT.

This clonotype has a handful of counts. The chain combines TRBV9 with TRBJ2-7, with D unresolved. This CDR3 has 14 amino acids. Germline lookup yields CDR1 SGDLS and CDR2 YYNGEE. Trimming removed 0 bases at V and 1 base at J, with 8 bases between. The CDR3 bases are TGTGCCAGCAGCGTAGGTGTGGCGTCCTACGAGCAGTACTTC. Its translation is CASSVGVASYEQYF.

V usage is TRBV7-2 and J usage is TRBJ1-4; no clear D. CDR3 size: 15 residues. CDR1 and CDR2 (germline): SGHTA, FQGNSA. The germline V and J ends were trimmed by 5 bases and 0 bases, with 10 bases remaining between them. The CDR3 nucleotides are TGTGCCAGCAGCCGTAGGTCCTCAACTAATGAAAAACTGTTTTTT. It translates to CASSRRSSTNEKLFF.

The chain employs TRBV18 and TRBJ2-5; TRBD2 matches 8 bases. Germline V gene sequence: CDR1 KGHSH, CDR2 LQKENI. V was clipped by 5 bases and J by 3 bases; unmatched bases: 11. The CDR3 is made up of 16 amino acids. CDR3 sequence: CASSSVGLAGKETQYF. The CDR3 DNA is TGTGCCAGCTCATCCGTGGGGCTAGCGGGCAAAGAGACCCAGTACTTC.